Listed below are T cell receptor beta chains from one sample, sequenced in a study of shared clonotypes between healthy human individuals. TCRdb keeps only in-frame clones here, not all; method: immunoSEQ multiplex PCR. The sample shows 2.3 million or so clones, about 92% of them seen only once. Sample: naive CD4+ T cells from PBMCs. These receptors all stem from a man aged 18 to 29 in good health. Some clones in this sample may be carry-over from other donors' samples. The CDR3 runs from the conserved cysteine through the conserved F or W. D genes are given only for firm matches. Clone size, where shown, is once, few, many, or a class for clones that have expanded.

CDR3 length: 16; V gene: TRBV5-5; J gene: TRBJ2-4; clone size: .; D gene: TRBD1; CDR3 protein: CASSPGGQGTRHIQYF; CDR3 DNA: TGTGCCAGCAGCCCGGGGGGACAGGGGACAAGGCACATTCAGTACTTC
CDR3 length: 15; V gene: TRBV7-9; J gene: TRBJ2-7; clone size: .; D gene: TRBD2; CDR3 protein: CASSLVASGNYEQYF; CDR3 DNA: TGTGCCAGCAGCTTAGTCGCTAGCGGGAACTACGAGCAGTACTTC
CDR3 length: 14; V gene: TRBV6-5; J gene: TRBJ2-3; clone size: .; D gene: .; CDR3 protein: CASSSSLGTDTQYF; CDR3 DNA: TGTGCCAGCAGTTCCTCCCTTGGCACAGATACGCAGTATTTT
CDR3 length: 12; V gene: TRBV7-9; J gene: TRBJ2-3; clone size: .; D gene: .; CDR3 protein: CASSRITDTQYF; CDR3 DNA: TGTGCCAGCAGCCGAATCACAGATACGCAGTATTTT
CDR3 length: 15; V gene: TRBV5-1; J gene: TRBJ2-2; clone size: .; D gene: .; CDR3 protein: CASSLELAFGGELFF; CDR3 DNA: TGCGCCAGCAGCTTGGAACTAGCCTTTGGCGGGGAGCTGTTTTTT
CDR3 length: 14; V gene: TRBV9; J gene: TRBJ2-1; clone size: .; D gene: TRBD2; CDR3 protein: CASRGGTTYNEQFF; CDR3 DNA: TGTGCCAGCAGGGGCGGGACTACCTACAATGAGCAGTTCTTC
CDR3 length: 13; V gene: TRBV29-1; J gene: TRBJ1-4; clone size: .; D gene: TRBD1; CDR3 protein: CSVGQGTNEKLFF; CDR3 DNA: TGCAGCGTCGGACAGGGAACTAATGAAAAACTGTTTTTT
CDR3 length: 15; V gene: TRBV5-1; J gene: TRBJ1-4; clone size: .; D gene: .; CDR3 protein: CASSLTMRTNEKLFF; CDR3 DNA: TGCGCCAGCAGCTTAACCATGCGAACTAATGAAAAACTGTTTTTT
CDR3 length: 16; V gene: TRBV11-2; J gene: TRBJ2-7; clone size: .; D gene: TRBD2; CDR3 protein: CASSLGRLAGGREQYF; CDR3 DNA: TGTGCCAGCAGCTTAGGGAGGCTAGCGGGAGGAAGAGAGCAGTACTTC
CDR3 length: 16; V gene: TRBV27; J gene: TRBJ1-4; clone size: once; D gene: TRBD1; CDR3 protein: CASSSTGQVLIEKLFF; CDR3 DNA: TGTGCCAGCAGTTCGACGGGACAGGTCTTGATCGAAAAACTGTTTTTT
CDR3 length: 14; V gene: TRBV9; J gene: TRBJ2-2; clone size: .; D gene: .; CDR3 protein: CASTPDANTGELFF; CDR3 DNA: TGTGCCAGTACCCCAGACGCGAACACCGGGGAGCTGTTTTTT
CDR3 length: 8; V gene: TRBV27; J gene: TRBJ1-5; clone size: .; D gene: .; CDR3 protein: CAHQPQHF; CDR3 DNA: TGTGCCCATCAGCCCCAGCATTTT
CDR3 length: 14; V gene: TRBV5-4; J gene: TRBJ2-7; clone size: .; D gene: TRBD1; CDR3 protein: CASSPRDRGFEQYF; CDR3 DNA: TGTGCCAGCAGCCCCCGGGACAGGGGATTCGAGCAGTACTTC
CDR3 length: 16; V gene: TRBV7-9; J gene: TRBJ2-7; clone size: .; D gene: TRBD1; CDR3 protein: CASSSKTTGSSYEQYF; CDR3 DNA: TGTGCCAGCAGCTCCAAGACGACAGGGAGCTCCTACGAGCAGTACTTC
CDR3 length: 16; V gene: TRBV28; J gene: TRBJ2-3; clone size: .; D gene: TRBD1; CDR3 protein: CASTGRRQGAADTQYF; CDR3 DNA: TGTGCCAGCACCGGACGTCGACAGGGGGCCGCAGATACGCAGTATTTT
CDR3 length: 16; V gene: TRBV28; J gene: TRBJ1-2; clone size: .; D gene: .; CDR3 protein: CASSLNQRPTNYGYTF; CDR3 DNA: TGTGCCAGCAGTTTAAATCAGAGGCCAACTAACTATGGCTACACCTTC
CDR3 length: 11; V gene: TRBV7-9; J gene: TRBJ2-1; clone size: once; D gene: .; CDR3 protein: CASALVDEQFF; CDR3 DNA: TGTGCCAGCGCATTGGTGGATGAGCAGTTCTTC
CDR3 length: 15; V gene: TRBV25-1; J gene: TRBJ2-3; clone size: .; D gene: TRBD2; CDR3 protein: CASSDPRTSGDTQYF; CDR3 DNA: TGTGCCAGCAGTGACCCCAGGACTAGCGGGGATACGCAGTATTTT
CDR3 length: 14; V gene: TRBV6-5; J gene: TRBJ1-2; clone size: .; D gene: TRBD1; CDR3 protein: CASSSPGTAYGYTF; CDR3 DNA: TGTGCCAGCAGTTCCCCCGGGACAGCCTATGGCTACACCTTC
CDR3 length: 16; V gene: TRBV28; J gene: TRBJ2-7; clone size: .; D gene: TRBD1; CDR3 protein: CASSLGTDRRSYEQYF; CDR3 DNA: TGTGCCAGCAGTTTGGGAACGGACAGGCGATCCTACGAGCAGTACTTC
CDR3 length: 17; V gene: TRBV15; J gene: TRBJ2-1; clone size: .; D gene: .; CDR3 protein: CATSRDFGRDSYNEQFF; CDR3 DNA: TGTGCCACCAGCAGGGATTTCGGGCGGGACTCCTACAATGAGCAGTTCTTC
CDR3 length: 15; V gene: TRBV6-1; J gene: TRBJ1-2; clone size: .; D gene: .; CDR3 protein: CASSEGWAGIYGYTF; CDR3 DNA: TGTGCCAGCAGTGAAGGTTGGGCAGGTATCTATGGCTACACCTTC
CDR3 length: 14; V gene: TRBV28; J gene: TRBJ1-3; clone size: .; D gene: .; CDR3 protein: CASSSPGSGNTIYF; CDR3 DNA: TGTGCCAGCAGTTCCCCCGGGTCTGGAAACACCATATATTTT
CDR3 length: 15; V gene: TRBV5-4; J gene: TRBJ1-1; clone size: few; D gene: .; CDR3 protein: CASSLRSSVNTEAFF; CDR3 DNA: TGTGCCAGCAGCTTGCGGTCATCCGTGAACACTGAAGCTTTCTTT
CDR3 length: 14; V gene: TRBV6-4; J gene: TRBJ2-6; clone size: .; D gene: .; CDR3 protein: CASSRVSGANVLTF; CDR3 DNA: TGTGCCAGCAGCAGGGTGTCCGGGGCCAACGTCCTGACTTTC